Following are 20 T cell receptor beta chains from one sample sequenced in a study of T cell repertoires in cytomegalovirus infection. One entry per CDR3 protein results from TCRdb running MiXCR on the reads. The table records some 480,000 distinct CDR3 sequences, around a third of them present only once. For these receptors, no antigen is known. Sequences were derived from cultured PBMCs, sampled from culture after CMV antigen stimulation. These receptors all stem from a human donor in good health (CMV status not recorded). Some clones in this sample may be carry-over from other donors' samples.

The rearrangement uses TRBV5-4 and TRBJ2-5; D ambiguous. With 4 bases removed from V and 5 bases from J, the gap between germline ends came to 15 bases. The germline V gene has CDR1 SGHNT and CDR2 YYREEE (reference sequence). The CDR3 spans 14 residues. The CDR3 DNA reads TGTGCCAGCAGCACCCCTTCTACAGCGGAGACCCAGTACTTC. It translates to CASSTPSTAETQYF.

With respect to this clonotype: A clone one base away is much larger, so this may be a read error. The gene calls are TRBV7-4 and TRBJ2-5; no definite D call. Per the germline V gene, CDR1 is SGHVT and CDR2 is SQSDAQ. The V end lost 1 base, the J end lost 5 bases, and 14 bases lay between the germline ends. The CDR3 consists of 15 residues. The CDR3 coding sequence is TGTGCCAGCAGCTTAGTAGGTCCGGAAGTCGAGACCCAGTACTTC. Residues: CASSLVGPEVETQYF.

The V and J genes are TRBV7-2 and TRBJ1-2; maybe TRBD1 (6 bases). The length of the CDR3 is 17 residues. Germline CDR1 is SGHTA and CDR2 is FQGNSA. V lost 5 bases and J lost 8, with 27 bases in between. This CDR3 is CASSRNSPGQSVSGYTF. CDR3 in DNA: TGTGCCAGCAGCCGGAACAGCCCAGGACAGTCGGTGAGCGGCTACACCTTC. Full variable domain (remainder filled in from reference TRBV7-2 and TRBJ1-2): GAGVSQSPSNKVTEKGKDVELRCDPISGHTALYWYRQSLGQGLEFLIYFQGNSAPDKSGLPSDRFSAERTGGSVSTLTIQRTQQEDSAVYLCASSRNSPGQSVSGYTFGSGTRLTVV.

This clonotype was counted between two and nine times. The chain recombines TRBV27 with TRBJ2-3, with 7 positions matching TRBD2. CDR1 is MNHEY and CDR2 is SMNVEV in the germline V gene (reference sequence). Trimming at V came to 5 bases and at J to 4 bases, leaving 18 bases not matched to a gene. The CDR3 has 18 residues. The CDR3 spells CASSLRSGVAGVADTQYF. The CDR3 DNA reads as TGTGCCAGCAGTCTACGGTCGGGAGTGGCGGGAGTTGCAGATACGCAGTATTTT.

A few counts support this clonotype. The rearrangement joins TRBV7-2 to TRBJ1-2; D is uncertain. Trimming pared 3 bases from V and 3 bases from J, leaving 11 bases between. This CDR3 has 14 amino acids. From germline, CDR1 is SGHTA and CDR2 FQGNSA. CDR3 coding DNA: TGTGCCAGCAGCTTTACCCTGACGGACTATGGCTACACCTTC. The encoded protein is CASSFTLTDYGYTF.

This clonotype appeared a few times. The J gene is TRBJ1-2, the V gene TRBV28; D remains ambiguous. V was clipped by 2 bases and J by 2 bases, with 6 bases between them. The germline gives CDR1 MDHEN, CDR2 SYDVKM. The CDR3 is made up of 13 amino acids. CDR3 region: CASSLVGNYGYTF. CDR3 DNA sequence: TGTGCCAGCAGTTTAGTAGGGAACTATGGCTACACCTTC.

This clonotype was seen more than once but under ten times. This chain links TRBV6-1 with TRBJ1-2; D not resolved. V was clipped by 1 base and J by 3 bases, with 9 bases between them. Germline CDR1 MNHNS, CDR2 SASEGT. The CDR3 sequence is 14 residues long. The CDR3 region has the DNA TGTGCCAGCAGTGAAGGACAAGACTACTATGGCTACACCTTC. Translating gives CASSEGQDYYGYTF.

CDR3 DNA: TGCAGCGGACTAGCGGGAGTGTATGAGCAGTTCTTC. Amino acid sequence: CSGLAGVYEQFF. The rearrangement joins TRBV29-1 to TRBJ2-1; TRBD2 matches at 12 bases. CDR3 size: 12 residues. Germline V gene sequence: CDR1 SQVTM, CDR2 ANQGSEA. J gave up 8 bases and V 7 bases, and 3 bases lay outside the gene matches.

The chain is built from TRBV28 and TRBJ1-5, with D hard to call. CDR3 length: 14 amino acids. Germline values: CDR1 MDHEN, CDR2 SYDVKM. V was pared by 3 bases and J by 3 bases, with 9 bases between. CDR3 amino acids: CASSFAGVNQPQHF. As DNA, the CDR3 is TGTGCCAGCAGTTTTGCCGGAGTCAATCAGCCCCAGCATTTT.

In its sample, this clonotype was seen a few times. The V call is TRBV3-1, the J call TRBJ2-1, with 11 bases lining up with TRBD1. The CDR3 runs 17 residues. The germline gives CDR1 LGHDT, CDR2 YNNKEL (reference sequence). J gave up 6 bases and V 4 bases, and 11 bases lay outside the gene matches. This CDR3 reads CASSPRDRGYRGNEQFF. The CDR3 coding sequence is TGTGCCAGCAGCCCCCGGGACAGGGGGTATCGGGGCAATGAGCAGTTCTTC.

This chain joins TRBV29-1 and TRBJ1-2, with D possibly matching TRBD1 (5 bases). Germline V lookup: CDR1 SQVTM, CDR2 ANQGSEA. With 6 bases removed from V and 7 bases from J, the gap between germline ends came to 18 bases. The CDR3 is made up of 13 amino acids. The CDR3 coding sequence is TGCAGCGTCGAAACAGTCCCAGGGCTTGGCTACACCTTC. It encodes CSVETVPGLGYTF.

There are many counts of this clonotype. This chain links TRBV7-2 with TRBJ2-3; a weak D match, TRBD2 (6 bases). V lost 7 bases to trimming and J lost 1 base, with 18 bases between them. The CDR3 is 16 residues long. The germline CDR1 and CDR2 sequences are SGHTA and FQGNSA. The CDR3 DNA reads TGTGCCAGCACCTTGAACCTAGCGAGAGGCACAGATACGCAGTATTTT. It codes for CASTLNLARGTDTQYF.

This clonotype occurred a few times. The V and J genes are TRBV10-3 and TRBJ2-3; 8 bases agree with TRBD2. Germline CDR1 reads ENHRY; CDR2 reads SYGVKD. J gave up 4 bases and V 4 bases, and 7 bases lay outside the gene matches. The CDR3 extends over 15 amino acids. The CDR3 here is CAISVGTRLADTQYF. CDR3 in DNA: TGTGCCATCAGTGTTGGGACTAGGTTGGCAGATACGCAGTATTTT.

The chain is built from TRBV7-2 and TRBJ2-1; a weak D match, TRBD2 (6 bases). Trimming removed 5 bases at V and 10 bases at J, with 21 bases between. Germline CDR1 SGHTA, CDR2 FQGNSA. The CDR3 spans 15 residues. The CDR3 DNA reads TGTGCCAGCAGCCCTAGGGCAGGGCGCGGGATCGAGCAGTTCTTC. It yields the protein CASSPRAGRGIEQFF. Supplemented by reference TRBV7-2 and TRBJ2-1, the full variable domain reads GAGVSQSPSNKVTEKGKDVELRCDPISGHTALYWYRQSLGQGLEFLIYFQGNSAPDKSGLPSDRFSAERTGGSVSTLTIQRTQQEDSAVYLCASSPRAGRGIEQFFGPGTRLTVL.

Notes on this clonotype: The conserved phenylalanine or tryptophan is not found at the CDR3 terminus, so this likely reflects a read error. The genes are TRBV6-2 or TRBV6-3 and TRBJ2-5; TRBD1 or TRBD2 may be the D gene (5 bases each). V shed 2 bases and J shed 5 bases, with 15 bases lying between them. Germline CDR1 and CDR2: MNHEY and SVGEGT. This CDR3 spans 15 amino acids. CDR3: CASSYGRQRGETQYY. The CDR3 nucleotides are TGTGCCAGCAGTTACGGACGACAGAGAGGGGAGACCCAGTACTAC.

The chain carries TRBV15 and TRBJ2-3, with 13 bases fitting TRBD2. Trimming removed 0 bases from V and 0 bases from J; junction bases left unmatched: 6. Germline assignment: CDR1 LNHNV and CDR2 YYDKDF (reference sequence). This CDR3 spans 19 amino acids. As DNA, the CDR3 is TGTGCCACCAGCAGAGATTTGACTAGCGGGAGGACTAGCACAGATACGCAGTATTTT. Its translation is CATSRDLTSGRTSTDTQYF. The complete variable domain, with remaining parts taken from reference TRBV15 and TRBJ2-3, reads DAMVIQNPRYQVTQFGKPVTLSCSQTLNHNVMYWYQQKSSQAPKLLFHYYDKDFNNEADTPDNFQSRRPNTSFCFLDIRSPGLGDTAMYLCATSRDLTSGRTSTDTQYFGPGTRLTVL.

The rearrangement links TRBV27 to TRBJ2-5; D may correspond to TRBD1 or TRBD2 (5 bases each). From germline, CDR1 is MNHEY and CDR2 SMNVEV (reference sequence). CDR3 length: 19 residues. V dropped 5 bases and J dropped 3 bases, with 28 bases sitting between them. CDR3 region: CASSPLWAASRRGEETQYF. DNA for the CDR3: TGTGCCAGCAGTCCCCTATGGGCCGCCTCCCGGAGAGGGGAAGAGACCCAGTACTTC.

This clonotype showed up just a few times. This chain uses TRBV28 with TRBJ2-7; D tentatively reads TRBD1 or TRBD2 (5 bases each). This CDR3 spans 11 amino acids. Germline V gene lookup returns CDR1 MDHEN and CDR2 SYDVKM. Trimming pared 8 bases from V and 0 bases from J, leaving 5 bases between. The CDR3 protein is CASGGSYEQYV. The CDR3 DNA follows: TGTGCCAGCGGGGGCTCCTACGAGCAGTACGTC.

This clonotype showed up just a few times. V and J are TRBV6-2 or TRBV6-3 and TRBJ2-1; 11 bases align to TRBD2. Germline values: CDR1 MNHEY, CDR2 SVGEGT. Unmatched junction bases numbered 8, after V lost 10 bases and J lost 0 bases. The CDR3 sequence is 16 residues long. CDR3 protein: CATRLAGPISYNEQFF. CDR3 coding DNA: TGTGCCACCAGACTAGCGGGGCCGATCTCCTACAATGAGCAGTTCTTC.

A remark on this clonotype: With a much larger clone just one base away, this may be a read error. The rearrangement links TRBV7-6 to TRBJ2-5; unclear D gene. The CDR3 runs 14 residues. Germline V gives CDR1 SGHVS, CDR2 FNYEAQ. The CDR3, as DNA: TGTGCTAGCAGTCCTTCCTCCAGCCAAGAGACCCGGTACTTC. Protein sequence: CASSPSSSQETRYF.